This T cell receptor (beta chain) was obtained from a study of early T cells in non-severe SARS-CoV-2 infection. Study background: It was bulk RNA from unsorted whole blood that was sequenced, and the chains were unpaired.

The CDR3 totals 15 residues. V was shortened by 4 bases and J by 0 bases, with 12 bases between the two germline ends. Looked up from germline, CDR1 is SGHVS and CDR2 is FNYEAQ. Study-wide findings and caveats: VDJdb-based matching was biased toward anti-spike CD8 responses and missed private and CD4 specificities.

As part of library construction, unique molecular identifiers were attached to individual cDNA molecules. TCRdb re-called the 5' RACE reads through MiXCR, storing one row per CDR3 protein. The data contain approximately 35,000 distinct CDR3 sequences, 4.5% to 7% of them singletons. Notes on this clonotype: Its target is unknown.

The clonotype was recovered from an adult who was a healthcare worker with PCR-confirmed SARS-CoV-2 infection or an uninfected control (not recorded which). Material for sequencing was whole blood. The chain has TRBV7-6 and TRBJ1-1; TRBD1 might be the D (6 bases). The DNA for the CDR3 is TGTGCCAGCAGCTCCCTGGCAGGGGTGAACACTGAAGCTTTCTTT. It is translated as CASSSLAGVNTEAFF.